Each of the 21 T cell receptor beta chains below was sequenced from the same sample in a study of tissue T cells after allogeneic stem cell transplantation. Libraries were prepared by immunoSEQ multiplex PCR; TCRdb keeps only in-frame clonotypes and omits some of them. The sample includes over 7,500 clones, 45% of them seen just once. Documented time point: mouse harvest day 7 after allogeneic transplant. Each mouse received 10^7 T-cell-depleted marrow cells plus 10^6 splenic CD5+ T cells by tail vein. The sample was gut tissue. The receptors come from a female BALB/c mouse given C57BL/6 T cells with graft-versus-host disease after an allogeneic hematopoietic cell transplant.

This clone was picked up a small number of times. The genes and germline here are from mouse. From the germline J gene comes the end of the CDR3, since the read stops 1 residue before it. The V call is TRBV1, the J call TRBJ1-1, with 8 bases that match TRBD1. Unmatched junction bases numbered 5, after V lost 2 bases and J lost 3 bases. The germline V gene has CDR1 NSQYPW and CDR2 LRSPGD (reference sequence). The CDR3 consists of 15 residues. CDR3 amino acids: CTCSARQGRHTEVFF. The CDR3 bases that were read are TGCACCTGCAGTGCAAGACAGGGGCGACACACAGAAGTCTTC.

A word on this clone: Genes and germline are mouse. CDR3 DNA (partial): TGTGCCAGCACCGGGGGGGATGCTGAGCAGTTC. It is translated as CASTGGDAEQF. In full, the CDR3 is CASTGGDAEQFF. This chain links TRBV13-3 with TRBJ2-1; 7 nucleotides align to TRBD2. The read terminates 1 residue ahead of where the CDR3 ends, so the germline J gene completes it. Germline V gene sequence: CDR1 NNHDY, CDR2 SYVADS. The CDR3 loop spans 12 amino acids. V lost 6 bases and J lost 5; bases outside the gene matches: 2.

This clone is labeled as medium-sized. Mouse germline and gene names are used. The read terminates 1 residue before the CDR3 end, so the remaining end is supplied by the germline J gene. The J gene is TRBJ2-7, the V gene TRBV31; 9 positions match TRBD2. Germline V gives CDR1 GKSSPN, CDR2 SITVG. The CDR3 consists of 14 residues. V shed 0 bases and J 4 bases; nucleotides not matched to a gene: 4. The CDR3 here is CAWSLGLGSYEQYF. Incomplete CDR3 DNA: TGTGCCTGGAGTCTAGGACTGGGGTCTTATGAACAGTAC.

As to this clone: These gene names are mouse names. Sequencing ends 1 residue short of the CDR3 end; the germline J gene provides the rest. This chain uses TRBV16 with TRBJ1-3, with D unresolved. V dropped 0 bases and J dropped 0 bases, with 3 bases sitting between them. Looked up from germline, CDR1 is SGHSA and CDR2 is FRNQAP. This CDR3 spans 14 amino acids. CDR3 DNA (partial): TGTGCAAGCAGCTTAGACAATTCTGGAAATACGCTCTAT. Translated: CASSLDNSGNTLY. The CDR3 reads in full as CASSLDNSGNTLYF.

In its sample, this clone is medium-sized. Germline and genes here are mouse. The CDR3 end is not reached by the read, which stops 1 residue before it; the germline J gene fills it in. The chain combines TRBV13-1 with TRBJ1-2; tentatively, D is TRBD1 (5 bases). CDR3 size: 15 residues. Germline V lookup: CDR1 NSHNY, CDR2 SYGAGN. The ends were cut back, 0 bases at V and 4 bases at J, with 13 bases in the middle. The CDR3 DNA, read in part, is TGTGCCAGCAGTGATGGGGGGGAGAGGAGCTCCGACTACACC. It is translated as CASSDGGERSSDYT. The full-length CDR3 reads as CASSDGGERSSDYTF.

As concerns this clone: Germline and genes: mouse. The sequenced CDR3 bases are TGTGCCAGCACTGTCAGGACAGCCTCAGACACAGAAGTCTTC. This gives the protein CASTVRTASDTEVF. The full-length CDR3 reads as CASTVRTASDTEVFF. The gene calls are TRBV26 and TRBJ1-1; the D gene is possibly TRBD1 (6 bases). Sequencing ends 1 residue short of the CDR3 end; the germline J gene provides the rest. The germline V gene encodes CDR1 KGHPV and CDR2 FQNQEV (reference sequence). V dropped 7 bases and J dropped 3 bases, with 18 bases sitting between them. The CDR3 is 15 residues long.

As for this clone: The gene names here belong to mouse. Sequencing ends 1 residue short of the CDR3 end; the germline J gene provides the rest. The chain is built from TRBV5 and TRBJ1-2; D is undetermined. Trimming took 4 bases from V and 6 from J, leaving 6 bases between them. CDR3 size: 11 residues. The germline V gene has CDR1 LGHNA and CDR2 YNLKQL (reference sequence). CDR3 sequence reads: CASSPTADYTF. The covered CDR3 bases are TGTGCCAGCAGCCCCACCGCCGACTACACC.

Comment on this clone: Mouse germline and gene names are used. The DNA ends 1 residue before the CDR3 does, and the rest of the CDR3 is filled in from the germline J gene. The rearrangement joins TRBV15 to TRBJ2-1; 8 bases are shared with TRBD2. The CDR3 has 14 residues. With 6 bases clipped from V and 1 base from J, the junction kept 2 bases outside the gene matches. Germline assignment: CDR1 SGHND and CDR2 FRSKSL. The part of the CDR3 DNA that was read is TGTGCCAGCAGGACTGGGGTAAACTATGCTGAGCAGTTC. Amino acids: CASRTGVNYAEQF. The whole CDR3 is CASRTGVNYAEQFF.

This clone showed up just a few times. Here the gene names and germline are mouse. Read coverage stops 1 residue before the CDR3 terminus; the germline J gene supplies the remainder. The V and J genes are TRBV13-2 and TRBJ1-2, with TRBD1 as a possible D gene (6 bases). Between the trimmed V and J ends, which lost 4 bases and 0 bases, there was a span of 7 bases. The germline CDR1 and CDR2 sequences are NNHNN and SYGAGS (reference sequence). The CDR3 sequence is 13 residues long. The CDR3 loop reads CASGWTANSDYTF. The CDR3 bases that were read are TGTGCCAGCGGTTGGACAGCAAACTCCGACTACACC.

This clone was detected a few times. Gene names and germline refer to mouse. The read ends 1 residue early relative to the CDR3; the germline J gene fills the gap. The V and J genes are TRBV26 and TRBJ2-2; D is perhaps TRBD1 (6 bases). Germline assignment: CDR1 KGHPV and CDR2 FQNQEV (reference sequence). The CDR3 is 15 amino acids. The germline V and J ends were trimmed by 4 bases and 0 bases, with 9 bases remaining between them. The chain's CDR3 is CASSPGTTNTGQLYF. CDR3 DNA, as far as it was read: TGTGCCAGCAGTCCCGGGACAACAAACACCGGGCAGCTCTAC.

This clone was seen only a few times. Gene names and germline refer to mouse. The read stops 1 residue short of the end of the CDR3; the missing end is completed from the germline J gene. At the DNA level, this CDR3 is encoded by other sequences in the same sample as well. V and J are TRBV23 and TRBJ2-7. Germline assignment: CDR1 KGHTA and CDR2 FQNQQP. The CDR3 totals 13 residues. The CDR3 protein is CSSSQSGGYEQYF. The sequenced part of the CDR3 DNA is TGCTCCAGCAGTCAATCTGGCGGATATGAACAGTAC.

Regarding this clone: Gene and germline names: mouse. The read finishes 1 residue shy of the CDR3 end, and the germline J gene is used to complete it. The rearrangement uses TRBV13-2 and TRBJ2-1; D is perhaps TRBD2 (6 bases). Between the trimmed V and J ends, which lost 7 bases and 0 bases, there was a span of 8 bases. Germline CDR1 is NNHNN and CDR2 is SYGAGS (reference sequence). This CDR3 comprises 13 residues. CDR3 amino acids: CASSWGNYAEQFF. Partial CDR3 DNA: TGTGCCAGCAGCTGGGGTAACTATGCTGAGCAGTTC.

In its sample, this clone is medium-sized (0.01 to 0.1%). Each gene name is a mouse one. The CDR3 protein is CASSVDKNTEVFF. The DNA read from the CDR3 is TGTGCCAGCAGCGTTGACAAAAACACAGAAGTCTTC. The chain uses TRBV26 and TRBJ1-1; D is undetermined. The CDR3 end is not reached by the read, which stops 1 residue before it; the germline J gene fills it in. This CDR3 region has 13 residues. CDR1 is KGHPV, CDR2 FQNQEV, per germline (reference sequence). V shed 6 bases and J shed 1 base, with 9 bases lying between them. Looking up the rest from reference TRBV26 and TRBJ1-1 gives the full variable domain: NSKVIQTPRYLVKGQGQKAKMRCIPEKGHPVVFWYQQNKNNEFKFLINFQNQEVLQQIDMTEKRFSAECPSNSPCSLEIQSSEAGDSALYLCASSVDKNTEVFFGKGTRLTVV.

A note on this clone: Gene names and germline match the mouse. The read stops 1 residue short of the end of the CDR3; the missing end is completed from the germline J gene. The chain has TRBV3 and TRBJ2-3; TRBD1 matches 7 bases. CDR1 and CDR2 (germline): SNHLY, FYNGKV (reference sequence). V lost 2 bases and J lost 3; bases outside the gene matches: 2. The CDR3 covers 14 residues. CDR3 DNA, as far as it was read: TGTGCCAGCAGCTTACCGGGACAGGCAGAAACGCTGTAT. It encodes CASSLPGQAETLY. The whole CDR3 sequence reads CASSLPGQAETLYF.

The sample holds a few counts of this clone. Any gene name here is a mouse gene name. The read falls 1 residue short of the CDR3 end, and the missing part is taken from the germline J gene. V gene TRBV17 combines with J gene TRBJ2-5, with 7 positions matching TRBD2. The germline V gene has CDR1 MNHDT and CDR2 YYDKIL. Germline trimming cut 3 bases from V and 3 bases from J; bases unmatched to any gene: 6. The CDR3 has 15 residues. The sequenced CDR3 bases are TGTGCTAGCAGTAGGGGGGGGACTTTTCAAGACACCCAGTAC. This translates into CASSRGGTFQDTQY. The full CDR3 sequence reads CASSRGGTFQDTQYF.

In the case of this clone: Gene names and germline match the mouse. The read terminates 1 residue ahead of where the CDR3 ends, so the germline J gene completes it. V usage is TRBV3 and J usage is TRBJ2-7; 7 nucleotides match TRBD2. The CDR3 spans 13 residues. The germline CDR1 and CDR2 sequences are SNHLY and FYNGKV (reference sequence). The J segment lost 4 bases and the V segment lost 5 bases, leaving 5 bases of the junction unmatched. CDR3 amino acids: CASSKGLRYEQYF. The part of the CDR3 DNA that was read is TGTGCCAGCAGCAAGGGACTGAGATATGAACAGTAC.

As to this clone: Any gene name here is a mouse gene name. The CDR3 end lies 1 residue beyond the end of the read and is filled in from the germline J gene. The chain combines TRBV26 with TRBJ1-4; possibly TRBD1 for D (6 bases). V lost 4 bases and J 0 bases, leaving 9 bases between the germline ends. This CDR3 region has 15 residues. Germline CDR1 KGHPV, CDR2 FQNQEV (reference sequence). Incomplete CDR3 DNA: TGTGCCAGCAGTCGGCAGGGGATTTCCAACGAAAGATTATTT. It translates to CASSRQGISNERLF. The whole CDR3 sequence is CASSRQGISNERLFF.

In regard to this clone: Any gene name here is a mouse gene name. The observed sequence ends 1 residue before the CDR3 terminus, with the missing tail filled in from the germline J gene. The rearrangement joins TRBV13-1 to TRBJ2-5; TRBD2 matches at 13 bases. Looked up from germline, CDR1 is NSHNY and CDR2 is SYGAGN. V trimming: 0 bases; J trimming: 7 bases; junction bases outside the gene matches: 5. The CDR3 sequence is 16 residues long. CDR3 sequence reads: CASSDVDWGGGNTQYF. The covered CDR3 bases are TGTGCCAGCAGTGATGTGGACTGGGGGGGCGGAAACACCCAGTAC.

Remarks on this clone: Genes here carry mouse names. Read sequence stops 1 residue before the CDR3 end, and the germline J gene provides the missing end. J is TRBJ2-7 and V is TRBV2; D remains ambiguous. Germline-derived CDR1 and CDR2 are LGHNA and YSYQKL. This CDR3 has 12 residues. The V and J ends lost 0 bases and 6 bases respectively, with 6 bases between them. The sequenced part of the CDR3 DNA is TGTGCCAGCAGCCAAGATTGGTCTGAACAGTAC. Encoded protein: CASSQDWSEQY. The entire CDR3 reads CASSQDWSEQYF.

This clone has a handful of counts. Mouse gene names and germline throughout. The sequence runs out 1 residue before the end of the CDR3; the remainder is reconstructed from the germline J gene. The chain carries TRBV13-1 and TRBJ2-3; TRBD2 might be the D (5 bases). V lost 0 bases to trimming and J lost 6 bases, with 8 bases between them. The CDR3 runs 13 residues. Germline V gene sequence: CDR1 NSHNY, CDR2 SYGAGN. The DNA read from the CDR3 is TGTGCCAGCAGTGATGGGCTGGGTGAAACGCTGTAT. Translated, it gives CASSDGLGETLY. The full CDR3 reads CASSDGLGETLYF.

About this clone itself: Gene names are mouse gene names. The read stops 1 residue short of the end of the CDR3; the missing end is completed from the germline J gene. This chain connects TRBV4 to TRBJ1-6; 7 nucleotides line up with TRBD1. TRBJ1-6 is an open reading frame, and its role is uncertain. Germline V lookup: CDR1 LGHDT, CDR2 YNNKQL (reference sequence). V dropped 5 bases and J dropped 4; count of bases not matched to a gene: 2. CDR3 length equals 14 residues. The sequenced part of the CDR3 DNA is TGTGCCAGCAGCAGACAGGGATATAATTCGCCCCTCTAC. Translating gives CASSRQGYNSPLY. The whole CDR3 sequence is CASSRQGYNSPLYF.